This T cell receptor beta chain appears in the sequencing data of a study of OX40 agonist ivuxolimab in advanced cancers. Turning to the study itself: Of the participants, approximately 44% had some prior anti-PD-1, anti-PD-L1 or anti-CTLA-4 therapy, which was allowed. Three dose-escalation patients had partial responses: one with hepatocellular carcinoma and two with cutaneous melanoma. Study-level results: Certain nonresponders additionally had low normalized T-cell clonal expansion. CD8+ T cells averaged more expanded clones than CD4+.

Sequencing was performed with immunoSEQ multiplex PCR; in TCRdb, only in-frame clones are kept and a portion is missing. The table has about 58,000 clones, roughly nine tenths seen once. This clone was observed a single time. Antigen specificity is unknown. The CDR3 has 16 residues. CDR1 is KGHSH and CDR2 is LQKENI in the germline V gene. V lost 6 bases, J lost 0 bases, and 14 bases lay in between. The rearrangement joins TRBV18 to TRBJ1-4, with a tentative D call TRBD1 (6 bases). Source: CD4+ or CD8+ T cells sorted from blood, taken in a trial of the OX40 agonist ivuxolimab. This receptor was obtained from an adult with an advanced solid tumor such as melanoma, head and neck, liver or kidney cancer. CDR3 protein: CASSRAGAATNEKLFF. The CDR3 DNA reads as TGTGCCAGCTCTCGAGCAGGGGCGGCAACTAATGAAAAACTGTTTTTT.